This T cell receptor beta chain was identified in a study of T cell changes during pregnancy in multiple sclerosis. V lost 6 bases and J lost 5; bases outside the gene matches: 8. CDR1 and CDR2 from the germline V gene are LNHDA and SQIVND (reference sequence). The CDR3 is 14 amino acids. TCRdb keeps only in-frame clones here, not all; method: immunoSEQ multiplex PCR. The sample yields just over 50,000 clones, 80% to 95% seen once. J is TRBJ2-5 and V is TRBV19; 8 nucleotides agree with TRBD2. The receptor was isolated from a female donor with multiple sclerosis, enrolled in a pregnancy study. The sample was CD4+ T cells from peripheral blood mononuclear cells, taken after pregnancy. In DNA, the CDR3 is TGTGCCAGTAGCCCCCGGGGGGGCGTGGAGACCCAGTACTTC. This gives the protein CASSPRGGVETQYF.